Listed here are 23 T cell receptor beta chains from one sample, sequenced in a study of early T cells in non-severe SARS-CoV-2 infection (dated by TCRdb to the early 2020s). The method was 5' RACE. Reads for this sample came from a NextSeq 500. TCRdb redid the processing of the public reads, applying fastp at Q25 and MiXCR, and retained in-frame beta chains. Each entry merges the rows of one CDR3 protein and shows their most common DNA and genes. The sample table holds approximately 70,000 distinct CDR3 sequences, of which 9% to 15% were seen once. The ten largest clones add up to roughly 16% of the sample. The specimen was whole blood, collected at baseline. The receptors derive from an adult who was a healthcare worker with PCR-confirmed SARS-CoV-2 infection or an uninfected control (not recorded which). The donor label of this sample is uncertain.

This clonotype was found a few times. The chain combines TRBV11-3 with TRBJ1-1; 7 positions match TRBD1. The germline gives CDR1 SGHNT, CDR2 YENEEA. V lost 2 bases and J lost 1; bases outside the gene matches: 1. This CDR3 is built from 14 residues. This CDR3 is CASSLRDRNTEAFF. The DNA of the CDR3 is TGTGCCAGCAGCTTAAGGGACAGGAACACTGAAGCTTTCTTT.

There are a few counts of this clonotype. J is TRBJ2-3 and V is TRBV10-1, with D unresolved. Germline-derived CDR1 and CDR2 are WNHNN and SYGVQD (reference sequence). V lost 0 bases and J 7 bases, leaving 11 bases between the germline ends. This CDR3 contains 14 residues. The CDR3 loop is CASSESDFPYTQYF. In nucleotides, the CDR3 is TGCGCCAGCAGTGAGTCGGATTTTCCCTATACGCAGTATTTT.

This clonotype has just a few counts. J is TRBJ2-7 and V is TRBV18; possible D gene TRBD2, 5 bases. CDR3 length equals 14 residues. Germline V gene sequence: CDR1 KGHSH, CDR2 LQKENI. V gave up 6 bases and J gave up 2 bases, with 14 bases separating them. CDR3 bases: TGTGCCAGCTCTCCCGGACGGGATACCTACGAGCAGTACTTC. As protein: CASSPGRDTYEQYF.

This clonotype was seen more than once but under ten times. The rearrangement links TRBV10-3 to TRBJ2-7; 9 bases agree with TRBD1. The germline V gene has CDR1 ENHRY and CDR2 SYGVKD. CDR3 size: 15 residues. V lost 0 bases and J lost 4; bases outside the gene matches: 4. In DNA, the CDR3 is TGTGCCATCAGTGAGTCTCCGGGACAGGGATACGAGCAGTACTTC. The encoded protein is CAISESPGQGYEQYF.

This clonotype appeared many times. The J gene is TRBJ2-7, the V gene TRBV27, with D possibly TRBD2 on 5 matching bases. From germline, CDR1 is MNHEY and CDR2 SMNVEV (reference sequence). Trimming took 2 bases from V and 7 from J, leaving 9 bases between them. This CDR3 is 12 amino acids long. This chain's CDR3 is CASSLRTGEQYF. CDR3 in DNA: TGTGCCAGCAGTTTAAGGACGGGGGAGCAGTACTTC.

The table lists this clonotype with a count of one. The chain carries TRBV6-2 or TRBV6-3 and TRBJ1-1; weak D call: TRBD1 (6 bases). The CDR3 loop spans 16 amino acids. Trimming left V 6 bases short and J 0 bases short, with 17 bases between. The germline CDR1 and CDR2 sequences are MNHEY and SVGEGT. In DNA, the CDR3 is TGTGCCAGCAGCCCCATGCAGGGGAAGATGAACACTGAAGCTTTCTTT. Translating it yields CASSPMQGKMNTEAFF.

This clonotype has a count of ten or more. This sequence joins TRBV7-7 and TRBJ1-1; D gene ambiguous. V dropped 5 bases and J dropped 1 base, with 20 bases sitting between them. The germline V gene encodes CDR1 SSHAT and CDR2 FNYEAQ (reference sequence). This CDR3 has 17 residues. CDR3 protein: CASSPLSRPAKNTEAFF. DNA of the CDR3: TGTGCCAGCAGCCCACTATCTAGACCTGCAAAGAACACTGAAGCTTTCTTT.

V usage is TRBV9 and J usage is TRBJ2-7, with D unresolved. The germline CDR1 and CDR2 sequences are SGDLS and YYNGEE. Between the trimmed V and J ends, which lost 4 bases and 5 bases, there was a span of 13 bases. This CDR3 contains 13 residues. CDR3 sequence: CASSPRYTNEQYF. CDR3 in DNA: TGTGCCAGCAGCCCCCGATATACCAACGAGCAGTACTTC.

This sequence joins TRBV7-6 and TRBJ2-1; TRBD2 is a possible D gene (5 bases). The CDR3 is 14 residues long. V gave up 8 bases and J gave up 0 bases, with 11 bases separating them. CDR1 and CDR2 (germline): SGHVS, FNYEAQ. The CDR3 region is CASGGLSSYNEQFF. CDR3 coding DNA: TGTGCCAGCGGAGGCCTCAGCTCCTACAATGAGCAGTTCTTC. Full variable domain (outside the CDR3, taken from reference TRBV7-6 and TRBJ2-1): GAGVSQSPRYKVTKRGQDVALRCDPISGHVSLYWYRQALGQGPEFLTYFNYEAQQDKSGLPNDRFSAERPEGSISTLTIQRTEQRDSAMYRCASGGLSSYNEQFFGPGTRLTVL.

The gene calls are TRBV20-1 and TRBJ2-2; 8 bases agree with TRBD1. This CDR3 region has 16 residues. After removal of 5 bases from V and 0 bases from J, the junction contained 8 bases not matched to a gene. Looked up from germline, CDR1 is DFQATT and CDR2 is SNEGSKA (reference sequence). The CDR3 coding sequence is TGCAGTGCTCAACCCGGACAGGGAACGAACACCGGGGAGCTGTTTTTT. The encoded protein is CSAQPGQGTNTGELFF.

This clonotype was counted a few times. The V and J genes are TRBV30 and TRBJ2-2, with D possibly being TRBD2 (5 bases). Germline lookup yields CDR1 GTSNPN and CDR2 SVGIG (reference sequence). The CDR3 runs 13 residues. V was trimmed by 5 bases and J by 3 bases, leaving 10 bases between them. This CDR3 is CAWSEADTGELFF. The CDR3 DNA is TGTGCCTGGTCGGAGGCCGACACCGGGGAGCTGTTTTTT.

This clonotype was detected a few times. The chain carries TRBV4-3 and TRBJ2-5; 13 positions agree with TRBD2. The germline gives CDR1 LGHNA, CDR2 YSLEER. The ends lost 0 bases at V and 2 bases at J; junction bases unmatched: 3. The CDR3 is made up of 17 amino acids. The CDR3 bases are TGCGCCAGCAGCCAAGAAAGACTAGCGGGGGGACAAGAGACCCAGTACTTC. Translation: CASSQERLAGGQETQYF.

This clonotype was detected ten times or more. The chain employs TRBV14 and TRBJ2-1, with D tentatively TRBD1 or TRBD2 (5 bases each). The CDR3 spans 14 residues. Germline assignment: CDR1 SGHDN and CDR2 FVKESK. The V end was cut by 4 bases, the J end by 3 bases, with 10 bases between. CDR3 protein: CASSPRDRYNEQFF. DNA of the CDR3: TGTGCCAGCAGCCCCCGGGACCGCTACAATGAGCAGTTCTTC.

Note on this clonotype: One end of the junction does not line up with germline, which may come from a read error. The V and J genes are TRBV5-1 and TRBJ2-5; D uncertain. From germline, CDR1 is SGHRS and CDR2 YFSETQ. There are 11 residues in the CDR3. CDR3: CSSSLGETQYF. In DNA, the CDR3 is TGCTCCAGCAGCTTGGGGGAGACCCAGTACTTC.

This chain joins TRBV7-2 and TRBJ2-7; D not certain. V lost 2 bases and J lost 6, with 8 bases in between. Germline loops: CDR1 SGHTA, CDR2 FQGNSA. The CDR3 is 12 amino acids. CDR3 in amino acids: CASSLFLGEQYF. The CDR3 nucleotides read TGTGCCAGCAGCTTATTTCTCGGCGAGCAGTACTTC. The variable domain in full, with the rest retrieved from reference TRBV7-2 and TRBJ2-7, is GAGVSQSPSNKVTEKGKDVELRCDPISGHTALYWYRQSLGQGLEFLIYFQGNSAPDKSGLPSDRFSAERTGGSVSTLTIQRTQQEDSAVYLCASSLFLGEQYFGPGTRLTVT.

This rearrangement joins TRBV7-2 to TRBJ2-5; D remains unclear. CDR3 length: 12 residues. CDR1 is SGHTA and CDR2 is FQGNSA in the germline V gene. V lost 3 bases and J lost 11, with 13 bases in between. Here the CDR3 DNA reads TGTGCCAGCAGCTTTGACTTGACCCCTCAGTACTTC. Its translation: CASSFDLTPQYF.

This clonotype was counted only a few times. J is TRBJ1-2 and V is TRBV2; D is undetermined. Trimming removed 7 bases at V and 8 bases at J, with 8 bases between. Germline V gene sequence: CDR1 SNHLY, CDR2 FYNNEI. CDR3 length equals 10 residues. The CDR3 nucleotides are TGTGCCAGCAAGACTAGGGGCTACACCTTC. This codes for CASKTRGYTF.

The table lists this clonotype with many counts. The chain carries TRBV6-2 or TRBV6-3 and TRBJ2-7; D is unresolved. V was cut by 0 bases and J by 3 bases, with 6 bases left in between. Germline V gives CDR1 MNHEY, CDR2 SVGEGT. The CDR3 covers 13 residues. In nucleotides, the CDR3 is TGTGCCAGCAGTTACTCTCCAGACTACGAGCAGTACTTC. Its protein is CASSYSPDYEQYF.

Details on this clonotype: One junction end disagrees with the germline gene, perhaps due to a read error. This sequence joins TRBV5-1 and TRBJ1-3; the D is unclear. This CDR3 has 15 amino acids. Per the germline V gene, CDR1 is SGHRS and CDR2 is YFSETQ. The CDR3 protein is CASSWTPDPGNTIYF. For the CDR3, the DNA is TGCGCCAGCAGCTGGACTCCGGACCCTGGAAACACTATATATTTT. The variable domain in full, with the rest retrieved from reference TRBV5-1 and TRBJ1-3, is KAGVTQTPRYLIKTRGQQVTLSCSPISGHRSVSWYQQTPGQGLQFLFEYFSETQRNKGNFPGRFSGRQFSNSRSEMNVSTLELGDSALYLCASSWTPDPGNTIYFGEGSWLTVV.

The CDR3 region has the DNA TGCAGCGTTCAGGGCTACAATGAGCAGTTCTTC. Protein sequence: CSVQGYNEQFF. The chain combines TRBV29-1 with TRBJ2-1; a possible D gene is TRBD1 (5 bases). CDR1 is SQVTM, CDR2 ANQGSEA, per germline. Trimming stripped 5 bases from V and 3 bases from J, with 5 bases between. The CDR3 runs 11 residues.

The CDR3 reads CASRGWGTYEQYF. DNA for the CDR3: TGTGCCAGCCGTGGATGGGGAACCTACGAGCAGTACTTC. The V and J genes are TRBV2 and TRBJ2-7; unclear D gene. The CDR3 is 13 amino acids. V lost 8 bases and J lost 2, with 13 bases in between. The germline V gene has CDR1 SNHLY and CDR2 FYNNEI.

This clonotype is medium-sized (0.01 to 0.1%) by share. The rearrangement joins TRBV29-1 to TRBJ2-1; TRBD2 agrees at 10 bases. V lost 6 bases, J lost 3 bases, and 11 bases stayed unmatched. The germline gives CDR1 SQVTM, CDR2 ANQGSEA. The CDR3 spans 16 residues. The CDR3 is CSVASLAGEGYNEQFF. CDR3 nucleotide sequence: TGCAGCGTAGCTTCTCTAGCGGGAGAAGGCTACAATGAGCAGTTCTTC.

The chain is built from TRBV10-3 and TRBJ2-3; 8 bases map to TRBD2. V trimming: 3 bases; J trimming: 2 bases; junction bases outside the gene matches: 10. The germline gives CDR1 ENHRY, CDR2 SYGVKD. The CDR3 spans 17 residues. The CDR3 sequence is CAISDLTSDPTTDTQYF. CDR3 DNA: TGTGCCATCAGTGACTTGACTAGCGACCCTACCACAGATACGCAGTATTTT.